This T cell receptor (beta chain) was recorded in a study of blood T cell repertoires in COVID-19. The ends lost 3 bases at V and 5 bases at J; junction bases unmatched: 3. The CDR3 consists of 14 residues. Germline CDR1 reads LNHDA; CDR2 reads SQIVND (reference sequence). Authors' methods: Amplified reference gene primers provided the basis for estimating nucleated cell counts. The assay was immunoSEQ multiplex PCR, and TCRdb's table has in-frame clones only and misses some. V, J and clone size are those of that table, while D and trimming were read from the DNA. The data hold fewer than 35,000 clones, with almost 90% observed a single time.

V is TRBV19 and J is TRBJ1-4, with TRBD1 identical over 7 bases. The sample was peripheral blood. This clonotype was sampled from a man in his fifties or sixties with active COVID-19. CDR3: CASSMTGLNEKLFF. CDR3 in DNA: TGTGCCAGTAGTATGACAGGGCTAAATGAAAAACTGTTTTTT.